Listed below are T cell receptor beta chains from one sample, sequenced in a study of blood T cell repertoires in COVID-19. Here immunoSEQ multiplex PCR was the method, and the copy in TCRdb shows in-frame clones only, minus some. The sample shows about 190,000 clones, 70% to 80% of them seen only once. Sequenced: peripheral blood. The receptors shown here come from a man aged 45-60 years who had recovered from COVID-19. CDR3s include the opening cysteine and the closing phenylalanine or tryptophan. The D gene is left open where the match is weak. Some rows mark clone size as missing; the rest say once, few, many or name a class of expanded clone.

TRBD2 once TRBJ2-1 TRBV5-5 CASSLTRTSGSSYNEQFF TGTGCCAGCAGCTTGACGCGGACTAGCGGGAGCTCCTACAATGAGCAGTTCTTC
. . TRBJ1-4 TRBV5-1 CASSLTGMREKLFF TGCGCCAGCAGCTTAACAGGGATGCGAGAAAAACTGTTTTTT
. . TRBJ1-6 TRBV3-1/TRBV3-2 CASSQESRDSPLHF TGTGCCAGCAGCCAAGAGAGCCGTGATTCACCCCTCCACTTT
TRBD2 . TRBJ2-1 TRBV18 CVSSPQSGRVGNEQFF TGTGTCAGCTCACCTCAAAGCGGGAGGGTAGGCAATGAGCAGTTCTTC
. . TRBJ2-7 TRBV5-1 CASSLGGGVYEQYF TGCGCCAGCAGCTTGGGAGGGGGGGTCTACGAGCAGTACTTC
TRBD1 once TRBJ2-7 TRBV11-2 CASSLDAAGGDYEQYF TGTGCCAGCAGCTTAGACGCCGCAGGGGGTGACTACGAGCAGTACTTC
. . TRBJ2-7 TRBV7-2 CASSLGPQEHYEQYF TGTGCCAGCAGCTTAGGCCCCCAGGAACACTACGAGCAGTACTTC
TRBD2 . TRBJ2-1 TRBV29-1 CSVTDLAGFYNEQFF TGCAGCGTGACGGATCTAGCGGGCTTCTACAATGAGCAGTTCTTC
TRBD1 . TRBJ1-1 TRBV13 CASSLGGGETEAFF TGTGCCAGCAGCTTAGGAGGGGGCGAAACTGAAGCTTTCTTT
TRBD1 . TRBJ2-5 TRBV29-1 CSVEDDLDRAETQYF TGCAGCGTTGAAGACGATTTGGACAGGGCCGAGACCCAGTACTTC
. . TRBJ1-5 TRBV30 CAWGKKSGLPRQPQHF TGTGCCTGGGGGAAAAAATCGGGTCTCCCAAGGCAGCCCCAGCATTTT
TRBD2 . TRBJ2-1 TRBV7-6 CASSSGPPAGEGPRSEQFF TGTGCCAGCAGCTCGGGCCCCCCGGCGGGAGAGGGTCCGCGCAGTGAGCAGTTCTTC
TRBD2 . TRBJ2-5 TRBV5-1 CASSSGGGRRETQYF TGCGCCAGCAGCTCGGGGGGAGGGAGGAGAGAGACCCAGTACTTC
. few TRBJ1-1 TRBV12-3/TRBV12-4 CASSLDRPLEAFF TGTGCCAGCAGTCTCGACAGGCCCCTTGAAGCTTTCTTT
. . TRBJ2-2 TRBV9 CASSVDRSGVDTGELFF TGTGCCAGCAGCGTAGATCGTTCGGGGGTCGACACCGGGGAGCTGTTTTTT
. . TRBJ1-1 TRBV19 CASSSRGGATEAFF TGTGCCAGTAGTTCACGAGGTGGCGCCACTGAAGCTTTCTTT
TRBD1 . TRBJ2-5 TRBV30 CAWSINTGTGFQETQYF TGTGCCTGGAGTATAAATACCGGGACAGGGTTCCAAGAGACCCAGTACTTC
TRBD2 . TRBJ2-7 TRBV3-1/TRBV3-2 CASSPPGLAGVEQYF TGTGCCAGCAGCCCCCCGGGACTAGCGGGAGTCGAGCAGTACTTC
TRBD2 once TRBJ2-7 TRBV5-1 CASSLATGTSGNSYEQYF TGCGCCAGCAGCTTGGCCACGGGGACTAGCGGGAACTCCTACGAGCAGTACTTC
. once TRBJ1-1 TRBV9 CASSVATSWGRDTEAFF TGTGCCAGCAGCGTAGCTACTAGTTGGGGGCGGGACACTGAAGCTTTCTTT
TRBD1 . TRBJ1-3 TRBV18 CASSPRTLGQGTGNTIYF TGTGCCAGCTCACCGAGGACTCTGGGACAGGGTACTGGAAACACCATATATTTT
. . TRBJ2-7 TRBV6-5 CASSYGSWPPYEQYF TGTGCCAGCAGTTACGGGAGTTGGCCCCCCTACGAGCAGTACTTC
. . TRBJ2-3 TRBV3-1/TRBV3-2 CASSPKRHSTDTQYF TGTGCCAGCAGCCCGAAGCGCCATAGCACAGATACGCAGTATTTT
. . TRBJ2-7 TRBV25-1 CASSGLIPYEQYF TGTGCCAGCAGTGGACTAATTCCCTACGAGCAGTACTTC
TRBD2 . TRBJ2-5 TRBV5-4 CASGGRNRETQYF TGTGCCAGCGGCGGGAGAAATCGGGAGACCCAGTACTTC
. few TRBJ1-5 TRBV7-2 CASSPPGGRGNQPQHF TGTGCCAGCAGCCCTCCGGGGGGCAGGGGCAATCAGCCCCAGCATTTT
. . TRBJ2-7 TRBV24-1 CATSDFPSYEQYF TGTGCCACCAGTGATTTCCCCAGTTACGAGCAGTACTTC
TRBD1 . TRBJ1-2 TRBV11-2 CASSLGGQGGYTF TGTGCCAGCAGCTTAGGAGGACAGGGTGGCTACACCTTC
TRBD1 . TRBJ2-7 TRBV6-1 CASSDLAGGSYEQYF TGTGCCAGCAGTGACCTTGCAGGGGGCTCCTACGAGCAGTACTTC
. . TRBJ2-2 TRBV6-5 CASGYGTGELFF TGTGCCAGCGGCTACGGGACCGGGGAGCTGTTTTTT
TRBD1 . TRBJ1-6 TRBV27 CASSLKPPRTGSGISPLHF TGTGCCAGCAGTTTAAAACCCCCCCGGACAGGGAGCGGGATTTCACCCCTCCACTTT
TRBD2 . TRBJ2-3 TRBV7-7 CASSPLAGVWVDTQYF TGTGCCAGCAGCCCACTAGCGGGAGTATGGGTAGATACGCAGTATTTT
TRBD2 . TRBJ2-5 TRBV27 CASSFRASGIDETQYF TGTGCCAGCAGTTTTAGGGCTAGCGGGATAGACGAGACCCAGTACTTC
. . TRBJ2-7 TRBV7-3 CASSLLPGHIYEQYF TGTGCCAGCAGCCTCCTTCCGGGACACATCTACGAGCAGTACTTC
TRBD1 . TRBJ1-5 TRBV28 CASTQGEHSNQPQHF TGTGCCAGCACGCAGGGGGAGCATAGCAATCAGCCCCAGCATTTT
TRBD1 . TRBJ2-3 TRBV24-1 CATSDTGQSTDTQYF TGTGCCACCAGTGATACGGGACAGAGCACAGATACGCAGTATTTT
. few TRBJ1-1 TRBV29-1 CSVVPLILRDTEAFF TGCAGCGTTGTACCCTTAATCTTGAGGGACACTGAAGCTTTCTTT
TRBD1 . TRBJ2-3 TRBV7-9 CASSSEGGASPTDTQYF TGTGCCAGCAGCTCCGAAGGGGGCGCGTCCCCCACAGATACGCAGTATTTT
. . TRBJ1-5 TRBV21-1 CASSTWTGPCNQPQHF TGTGCCAGCAGCACCTGGACAGGGCCGTGCAATCAGCCCCAGCATTTT
. . TRBJ2-7 TRBV4-2 CASSRGTVGVYEQYF TGTGCCAGCAGTCGAGGTACTGTCGGCGTCTACGAGCAGTACTTC
. . TRBJ2-7 TRBV7-2 CASSLDEAGPYEQYF TGTGCCAGCAGCTTAGACGAAGCAGGTCCCTACGAGCAGTACTTC
TRBD2 few TRBJ2-1 TRBV25-1 CASTGGSGNYNEQFF TGTGCCAGCACCGGGGGGAGCGGGAACTACAATGAGCAGTTCTTC
TRBD1 . TRBJ1-4 TRBV10-3 CAISMSRDRGLKEKLFF TGTGCCATCAGTATGTCCCGGGACAGGGGGCTAAAGGAAAAACTGTTTTTT
TRBD2 . TRBJ2-3 TRBV27 CASTSFSGRARTDTQYF TGTGCCAGCACTTCCTTTAGCGGGAGGGCCCGGACAGATACGCAGTATTTT
. . TRBJ2-1 TRBV7-9 CASSLVGQGEVEQFF TGTGCCAGCAGCTTGGTTGGGCAGGGGGAGGTGGAGCAGTTCTTC
. once TRBJ1-1 TRBV7-2 CASSSPRTKTEAFF TGTGCCAGCAGCTCACCAAGGACAAAAACTGAAGCTTTCTTT
TRBD1 . TRBJ1-5 TRBV23-1 CASRTGGSTLAQPQHF TGCGCCAGCAGGACAGGGGGCAGTACCCTCGCTCAGCCCCAGCATTTT
. . TRBJ1-1 TRBV6-5 CASSRAGTEAFF TGTGCCAGCAGTCGGGCGGGCACTGAAGCTTTCTTT
TRBD2 . TRBJ2-2 TRBV11-3 CASSPRGGSTGELFF TGTGCCAGCAGCCCCCGGGGGGGAAGCACCGGGGAGCTGTTTTTT
. . TRBJ1-2 TRBV19 CASSMSEIGYTF TGTGCCAGTAGTATGAGTGAGATCGGCTACACCTTC
TRBD2 . TRBJ2-1 TRBV5-1 CASSSRTSGAYNEQFF TGCGCCAGCAGCTCACGGACTAGCGGGGCTTACAATGAGCAGTTCTTC
. once TRBJ2-3 TRBV5-1 CASSWASRPDTQYF TGCGCCAGCAGCTGGGCTTCAAGGCCAGATACGCAGTATTTT
TRBD1 . TRBJ2-7 TRBV29-1 CSARTGVTSSYEQYF TGCAGCGCAAGGACAGGGGTGACCTCCTCCTACGAGCAGTACTTC
. . TRBJ1-2 TRBV25-1 CASRGSGGAYGYTF TGTGCCAGCAGGGGTAGCGGGGGGGCCTATGGCTACACCTTC
. . TRBJ1-2 TRBV3-1/TRBV3-2 CASSQVRNYGYTF TGTGCCAGCAGCCAGGTGCGAAACTATGGCTACACCTTC
. . TRBJ2-1 TRBV4-3 CASSQDRLVNNEQFF TGCGCCAGCAGCCAAGATCGGCTAGTGAACAATGAGCAGTTCTTC
TRBD1 . TRBJ1-2 TRBV5-1 CASSPQGASHYGYTF TGCGCCAGCAGCCCCCAGGGGGCCTCCCACTATGGCTACACCTTC